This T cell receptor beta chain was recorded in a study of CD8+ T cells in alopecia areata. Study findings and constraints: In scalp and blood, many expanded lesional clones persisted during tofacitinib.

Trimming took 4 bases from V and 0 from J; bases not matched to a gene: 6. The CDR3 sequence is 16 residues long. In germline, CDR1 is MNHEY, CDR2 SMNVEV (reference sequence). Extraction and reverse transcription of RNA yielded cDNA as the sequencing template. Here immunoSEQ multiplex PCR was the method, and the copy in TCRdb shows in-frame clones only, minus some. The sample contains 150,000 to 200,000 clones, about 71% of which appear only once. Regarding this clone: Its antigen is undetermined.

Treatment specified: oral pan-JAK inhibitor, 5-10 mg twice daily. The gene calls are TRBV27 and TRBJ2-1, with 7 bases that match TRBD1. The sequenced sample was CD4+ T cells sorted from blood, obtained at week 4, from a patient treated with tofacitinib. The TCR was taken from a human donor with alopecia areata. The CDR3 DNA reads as TGTGCCAGCAGTTCCCCGGACAGGCTCTCCTACAATGAGCAGTTCTTC. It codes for CASSSPDRLSYNEQFF.